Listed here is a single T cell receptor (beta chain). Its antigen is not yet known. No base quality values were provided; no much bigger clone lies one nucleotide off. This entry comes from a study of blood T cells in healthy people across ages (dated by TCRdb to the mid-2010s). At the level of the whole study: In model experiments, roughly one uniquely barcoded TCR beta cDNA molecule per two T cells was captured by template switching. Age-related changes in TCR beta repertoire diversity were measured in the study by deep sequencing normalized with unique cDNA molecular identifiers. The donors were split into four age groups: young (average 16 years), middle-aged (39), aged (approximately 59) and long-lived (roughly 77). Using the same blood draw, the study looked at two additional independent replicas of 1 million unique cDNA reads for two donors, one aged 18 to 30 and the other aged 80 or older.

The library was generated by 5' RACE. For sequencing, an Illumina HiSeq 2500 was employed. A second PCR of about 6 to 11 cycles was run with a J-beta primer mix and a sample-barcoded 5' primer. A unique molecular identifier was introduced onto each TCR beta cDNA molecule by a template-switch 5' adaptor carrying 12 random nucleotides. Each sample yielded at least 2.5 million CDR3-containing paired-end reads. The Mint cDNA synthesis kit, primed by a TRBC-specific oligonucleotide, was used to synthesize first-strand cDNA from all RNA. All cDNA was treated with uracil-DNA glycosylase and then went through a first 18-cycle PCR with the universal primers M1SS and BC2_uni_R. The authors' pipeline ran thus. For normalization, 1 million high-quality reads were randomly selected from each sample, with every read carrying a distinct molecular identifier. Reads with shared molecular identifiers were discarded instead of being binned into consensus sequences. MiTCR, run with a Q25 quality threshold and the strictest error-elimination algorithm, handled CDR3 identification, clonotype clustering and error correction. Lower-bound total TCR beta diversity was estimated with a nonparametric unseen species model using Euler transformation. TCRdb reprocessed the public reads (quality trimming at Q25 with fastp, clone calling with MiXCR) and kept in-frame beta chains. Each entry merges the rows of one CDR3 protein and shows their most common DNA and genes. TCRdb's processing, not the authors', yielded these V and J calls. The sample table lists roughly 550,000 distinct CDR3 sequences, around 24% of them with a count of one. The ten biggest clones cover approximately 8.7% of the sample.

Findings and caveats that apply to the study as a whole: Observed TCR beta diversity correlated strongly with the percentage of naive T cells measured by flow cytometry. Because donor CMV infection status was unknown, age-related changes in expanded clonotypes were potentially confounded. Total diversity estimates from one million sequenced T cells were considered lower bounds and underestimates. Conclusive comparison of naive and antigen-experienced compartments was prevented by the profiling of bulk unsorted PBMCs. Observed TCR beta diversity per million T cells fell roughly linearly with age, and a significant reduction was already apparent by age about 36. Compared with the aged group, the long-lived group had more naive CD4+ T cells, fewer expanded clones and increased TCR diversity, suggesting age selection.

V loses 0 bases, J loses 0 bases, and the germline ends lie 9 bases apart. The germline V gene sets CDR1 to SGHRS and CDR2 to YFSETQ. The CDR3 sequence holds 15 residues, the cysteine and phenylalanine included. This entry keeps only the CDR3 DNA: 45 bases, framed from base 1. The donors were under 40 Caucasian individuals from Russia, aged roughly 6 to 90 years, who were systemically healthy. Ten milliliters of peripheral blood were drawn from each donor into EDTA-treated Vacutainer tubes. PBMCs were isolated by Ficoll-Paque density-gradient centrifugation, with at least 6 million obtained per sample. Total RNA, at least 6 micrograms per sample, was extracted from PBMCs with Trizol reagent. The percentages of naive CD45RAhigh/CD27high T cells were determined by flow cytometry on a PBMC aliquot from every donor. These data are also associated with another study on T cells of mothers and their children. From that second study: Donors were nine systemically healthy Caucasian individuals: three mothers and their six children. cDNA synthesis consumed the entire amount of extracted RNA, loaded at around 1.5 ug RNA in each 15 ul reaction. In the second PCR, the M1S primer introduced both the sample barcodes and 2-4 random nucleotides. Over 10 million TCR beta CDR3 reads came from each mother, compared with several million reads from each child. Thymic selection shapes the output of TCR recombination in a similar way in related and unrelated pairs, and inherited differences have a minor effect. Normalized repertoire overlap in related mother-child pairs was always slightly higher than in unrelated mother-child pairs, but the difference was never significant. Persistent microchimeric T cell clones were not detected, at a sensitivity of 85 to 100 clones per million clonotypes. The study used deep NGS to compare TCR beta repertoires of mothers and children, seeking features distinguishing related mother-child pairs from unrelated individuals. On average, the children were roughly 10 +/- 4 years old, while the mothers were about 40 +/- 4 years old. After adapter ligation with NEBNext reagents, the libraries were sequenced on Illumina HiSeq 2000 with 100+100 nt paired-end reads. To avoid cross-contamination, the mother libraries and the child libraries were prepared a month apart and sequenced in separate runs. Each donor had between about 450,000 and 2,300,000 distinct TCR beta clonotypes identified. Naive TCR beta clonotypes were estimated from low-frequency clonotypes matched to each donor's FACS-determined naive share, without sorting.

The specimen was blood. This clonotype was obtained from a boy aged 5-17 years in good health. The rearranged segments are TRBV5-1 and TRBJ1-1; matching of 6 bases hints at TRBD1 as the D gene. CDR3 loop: CASSLVTGLNTEAFF. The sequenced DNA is TGCGCCAGCAGCTTGGTGACAGGATTGAACACTGAAGCTTTCTTT. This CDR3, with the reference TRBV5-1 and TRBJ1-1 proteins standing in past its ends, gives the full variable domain KAGVTQTPRYLIKTRGQQVTLSCSPISGHRSVSWYQQTPGQGLQFLFEYFSETQRNKGNFPGRFSGRQFSNSRSEMNVSTLELGDSALYLCASSLVTGLNTEAFFGQGTRLTVV.